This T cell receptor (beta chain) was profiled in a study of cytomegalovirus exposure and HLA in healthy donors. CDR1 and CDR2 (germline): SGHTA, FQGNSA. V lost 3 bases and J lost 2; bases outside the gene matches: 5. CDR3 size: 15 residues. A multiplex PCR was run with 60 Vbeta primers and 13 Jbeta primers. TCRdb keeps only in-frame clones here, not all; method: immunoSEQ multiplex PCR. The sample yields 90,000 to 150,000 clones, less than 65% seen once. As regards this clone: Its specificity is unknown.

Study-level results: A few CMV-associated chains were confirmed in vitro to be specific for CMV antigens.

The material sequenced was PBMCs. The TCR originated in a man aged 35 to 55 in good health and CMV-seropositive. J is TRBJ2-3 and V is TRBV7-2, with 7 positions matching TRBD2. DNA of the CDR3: TGTGCCAGCAGCTTCTCTAGCGGTTACACAGATACGCAGTATTTT. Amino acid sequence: CASSFSSGYTDTQYF.